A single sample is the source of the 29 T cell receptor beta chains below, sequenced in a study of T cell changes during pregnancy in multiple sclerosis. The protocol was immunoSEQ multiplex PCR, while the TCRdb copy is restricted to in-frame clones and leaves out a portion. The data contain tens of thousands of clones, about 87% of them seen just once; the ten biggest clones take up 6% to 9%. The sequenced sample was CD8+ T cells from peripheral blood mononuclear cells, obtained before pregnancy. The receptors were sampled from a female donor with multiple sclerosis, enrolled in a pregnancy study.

The chain's CDR3 is CASTMLGGRTGELFF. The CDR3 nucleotides are TGTGCCAGCACGATGTTGGGGGGGCGGACCGGGGAGCTGTTTTTT. J is TRBJ2-2 and V is TRBV27, with D perhaps matching TRBD2 (7 bases). V was cut by 7 bases and J by 5 bases, with 17 bases left in between. The CDR3 spans 15 residues. Germline V gene lookup returns CDR1 MNHEY and CDR2 SMNVEV (reference sequence).

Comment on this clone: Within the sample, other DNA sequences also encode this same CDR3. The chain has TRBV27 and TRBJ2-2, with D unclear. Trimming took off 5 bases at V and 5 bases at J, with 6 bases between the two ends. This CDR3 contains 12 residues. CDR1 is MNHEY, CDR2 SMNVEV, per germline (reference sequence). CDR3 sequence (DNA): TGTGCCAGCAGTCCCCTGACCGGGGAGCTGTTTTTT. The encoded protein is CASSPLTGELFF.

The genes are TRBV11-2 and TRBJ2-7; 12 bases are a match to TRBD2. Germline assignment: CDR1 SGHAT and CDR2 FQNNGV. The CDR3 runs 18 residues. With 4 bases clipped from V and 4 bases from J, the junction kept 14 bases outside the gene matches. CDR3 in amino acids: CASSSAVSSGGAWYEQYF. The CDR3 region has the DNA TGTGCCAGCAGCTCGGCGGTGTCTAGCGGGGGGGCGTGGTACGAGCAGTACTTC. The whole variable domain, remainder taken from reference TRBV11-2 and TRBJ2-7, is EAGVAQSPRYKIIEKRQSVAFWCNPISGHATLYWYQQILGQGPKLLIQFQNNGVVDDSQLPKDRFSAERLKGVDSTLKIQPAKLEDSAVYLCASSSAVSSGGAWYEQYFGPGTRLTVT.

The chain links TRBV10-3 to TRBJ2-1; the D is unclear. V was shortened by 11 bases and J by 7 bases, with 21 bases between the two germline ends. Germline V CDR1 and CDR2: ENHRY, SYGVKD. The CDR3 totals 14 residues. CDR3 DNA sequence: TGTGCCGCGGTATTCGTCGCGGATTTAAATGAGCAGTTCTTC. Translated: CAAVFVADLNEQFF.

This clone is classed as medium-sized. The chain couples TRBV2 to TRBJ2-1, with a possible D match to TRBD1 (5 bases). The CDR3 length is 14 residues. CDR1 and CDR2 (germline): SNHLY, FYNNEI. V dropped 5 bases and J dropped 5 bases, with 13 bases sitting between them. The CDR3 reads CASSSFDRDNEQFF. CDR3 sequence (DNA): TGTGCCAGCAGTTCCTTCGACAGAGACAATGAGCAGTTCTTC.

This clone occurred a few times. The CDR3 DNA follows: TGTGCCAGCAGTGAATGGACAGAATACGAGCAGTACTTC. Encoded protein: CASSEWTEYEQYF. The rearrangement links TRBV2 to TRBJ2-7, with TRBD1 as a possible D gene (6 bases). There are 13 residues in the CDR3. V was clipped by 2 bases and J by 4 bases, with 9 bases between them. The germline V gene has CDR1 SNHLY and CDR2 FYNNEI.

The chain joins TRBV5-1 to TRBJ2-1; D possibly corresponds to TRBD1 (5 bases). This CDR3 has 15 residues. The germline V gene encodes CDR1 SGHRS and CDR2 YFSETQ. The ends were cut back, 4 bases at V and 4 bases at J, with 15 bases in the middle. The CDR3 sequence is CASSLLLGPYNEQFF. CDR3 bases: TGCGCCAGCAGCCTGTTACTGGGGCCTTACAATGAGCAGTTCTTC.

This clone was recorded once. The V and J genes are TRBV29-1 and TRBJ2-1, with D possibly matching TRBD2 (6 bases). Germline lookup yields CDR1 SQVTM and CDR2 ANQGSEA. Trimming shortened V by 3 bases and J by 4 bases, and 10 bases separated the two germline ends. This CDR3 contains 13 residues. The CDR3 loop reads CSVDVEGYNEQFF. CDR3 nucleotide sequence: TGCAGCGTTGACGTGGAGGGGTACAATGAGCAGTTCTTC.

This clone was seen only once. The CDR3 nucleotides are TGTGCCAGTAGTATGAAGCAGGGGGCCGGCTATGGCTACACCTTC. It is translated as CASSMKQGAGYGYTF. The rearrangement uses TRBV19 and TRBJ1-2; the match to TRBD1 covers 8 bases. The V segment lost 3 bases and the J segment 4 bases; nucleotides outside the gene matches: 7. The CDR3 runs 15 residues. Germline V lookup: CDR1 LNHDA, CDR2 SQIVND (reference sequence).

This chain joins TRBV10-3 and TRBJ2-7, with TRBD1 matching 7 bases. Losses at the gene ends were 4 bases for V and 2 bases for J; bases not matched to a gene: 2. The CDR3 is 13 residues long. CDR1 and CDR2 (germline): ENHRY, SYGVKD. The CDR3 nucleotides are TGTGCCATCAGTGGGGGACAGACCTACGAGCAGTACTTC. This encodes CAISGGQTYEQYF.

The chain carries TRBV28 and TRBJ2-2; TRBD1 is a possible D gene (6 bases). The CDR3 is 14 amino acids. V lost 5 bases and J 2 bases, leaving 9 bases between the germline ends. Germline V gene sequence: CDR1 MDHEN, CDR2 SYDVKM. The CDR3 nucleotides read TGTGCCAGCAGTATCAGGGGAAACACCGGGGAGCTGTTTTTT. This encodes CASSIRGNTGELFF.

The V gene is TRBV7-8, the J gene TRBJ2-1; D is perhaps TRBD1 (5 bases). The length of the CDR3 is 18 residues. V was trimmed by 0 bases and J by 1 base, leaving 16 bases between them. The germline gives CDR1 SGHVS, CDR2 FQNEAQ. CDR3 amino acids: CASSLARGGWWSYNEQFF. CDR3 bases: TGTGCCAGCAGCTTAGCTAGGGGCGGCTGGTGGTCCTACAATGAGCAGTTCTTC. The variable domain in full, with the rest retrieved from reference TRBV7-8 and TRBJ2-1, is GAGVSQSPRYKVAKRGQDVALRCDPISGHVSLFWYQQALGQGPEFLTYFQNEAQLDKSGLPSDRFFAERPEGSVSTLKIQRTQQEDSAVYLCASSLARGGWWSYNEQFFGPGTRLTVL.

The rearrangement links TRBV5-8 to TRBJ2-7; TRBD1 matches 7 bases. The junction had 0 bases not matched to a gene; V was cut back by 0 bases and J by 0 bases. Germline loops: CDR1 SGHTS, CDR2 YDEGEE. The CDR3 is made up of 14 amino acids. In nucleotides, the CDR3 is TGTGCCAGCAGCTTGGGGGACAGCTCCTACGAGCAGTACTTC. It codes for CASSLGDSSYEQYF.

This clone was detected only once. The CDR3 is CASSLARGQGTLSGANVLTF. CDR3 DNA: TGCGCCAGCAGCTTGGCCCGCGGACAGGGGACACTATCTGGGGCCAACGTCCTGACTTTC. The chain joins TRBV5-1 to TRBJ2-6; 9 bases map to TRBD1. The germline CDR1 and CDR2 sequences are SGHRS and YFSETQ. The CDR3 spans 20 residues. After removal of 0 bases from V and 1 base from J, the junction contained 11 bases not matched to a gene.

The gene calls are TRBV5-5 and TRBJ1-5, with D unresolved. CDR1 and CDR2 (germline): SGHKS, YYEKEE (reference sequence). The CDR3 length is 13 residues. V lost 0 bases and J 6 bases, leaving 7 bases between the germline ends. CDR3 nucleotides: TGTGCCAGCAGCTTGGCATTCGGTCAGCCCCAGCATTTT. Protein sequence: CASSLAFGQPQHF.

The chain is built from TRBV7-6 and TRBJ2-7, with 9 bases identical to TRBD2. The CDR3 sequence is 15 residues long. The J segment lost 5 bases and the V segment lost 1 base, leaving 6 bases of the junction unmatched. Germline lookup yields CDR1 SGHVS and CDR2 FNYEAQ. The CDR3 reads CASSLVLAGIDEQYF. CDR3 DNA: TGTGCCAGCAGCTTAGTTCTAGCGGGGATCGACGAGCAGTACTTC.

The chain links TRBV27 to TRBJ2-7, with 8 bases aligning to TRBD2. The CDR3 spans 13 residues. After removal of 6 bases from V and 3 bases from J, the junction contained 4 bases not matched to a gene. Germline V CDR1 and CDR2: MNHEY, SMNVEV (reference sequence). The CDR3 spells CASRPGGIYEQYF. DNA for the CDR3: TGTGCCAGCAGACCGGGGGGGATCTACGAGCAGTACTTC.

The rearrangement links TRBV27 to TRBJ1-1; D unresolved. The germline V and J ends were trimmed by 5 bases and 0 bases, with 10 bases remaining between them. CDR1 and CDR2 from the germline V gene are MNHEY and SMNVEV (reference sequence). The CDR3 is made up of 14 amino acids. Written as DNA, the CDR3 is TGTGCCAGCAGTCTAGGCGCCCTGAACACTGAAGCTTTCTTT. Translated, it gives CASSLGALNTEAFF.

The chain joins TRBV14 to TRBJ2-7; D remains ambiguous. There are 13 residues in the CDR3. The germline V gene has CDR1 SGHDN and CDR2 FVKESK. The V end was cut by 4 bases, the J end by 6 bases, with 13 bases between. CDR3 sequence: CASSLAFGPEQYF. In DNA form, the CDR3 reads TGTGCCAGCAGCCTCGCATTTGGGCCCGAGCAGTACTTC.

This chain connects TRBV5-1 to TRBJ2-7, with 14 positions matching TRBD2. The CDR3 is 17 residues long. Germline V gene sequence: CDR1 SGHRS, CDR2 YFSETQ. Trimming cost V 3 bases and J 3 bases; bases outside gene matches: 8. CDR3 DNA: TGCGCCAGCAGCTCGGGACTAGCGGGAGAGTTGGTCTACGAGCAGTACTTC. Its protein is CASSSGLAGELVYEQYF.

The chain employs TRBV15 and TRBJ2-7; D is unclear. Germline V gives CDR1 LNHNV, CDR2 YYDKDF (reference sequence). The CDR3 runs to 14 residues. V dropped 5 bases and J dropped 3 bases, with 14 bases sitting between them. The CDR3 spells CATSGPSGSYEQYF. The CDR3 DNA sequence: TGTGCCACCAGCGGTCCGTCTGGCAGCTACGAGCAGTACTTC. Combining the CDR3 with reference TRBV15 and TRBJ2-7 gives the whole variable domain DAMVIQNPRYQVTQFGKPVTLSCSQTLNHNVMYWYQQKSSQAPKLLFHYYDKDFNNEADTPDNFQSRRPNTSFCFLDIRSPGLGDTAMYLCATSGPSGSYEQYFGPGTRLTVT.

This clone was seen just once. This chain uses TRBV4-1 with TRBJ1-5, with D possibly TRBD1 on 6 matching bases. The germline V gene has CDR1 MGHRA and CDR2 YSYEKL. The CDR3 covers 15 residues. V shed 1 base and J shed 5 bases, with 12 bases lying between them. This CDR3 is CASSQVQGVDQPQHF. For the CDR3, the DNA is TGCGCCAGCAGCCAAGTACAGGGAGTGGATCAGCCCCAGCATTTT.

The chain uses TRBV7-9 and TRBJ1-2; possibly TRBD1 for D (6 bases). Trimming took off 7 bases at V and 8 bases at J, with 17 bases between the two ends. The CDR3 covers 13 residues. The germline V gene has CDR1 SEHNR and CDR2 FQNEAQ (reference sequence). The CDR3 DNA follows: TGTGCCAGCAAAAGGGGGGGGAATGACGGCTACACCTTC. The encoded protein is CASKRGGNDGYTF.

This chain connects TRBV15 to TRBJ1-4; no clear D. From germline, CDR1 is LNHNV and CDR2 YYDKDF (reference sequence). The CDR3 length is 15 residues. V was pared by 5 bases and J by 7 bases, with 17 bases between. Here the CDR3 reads CATSPLPGIFEKLFF. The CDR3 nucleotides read TGTGCCACCAGCCCGCTCCCGGGAATCTTTGAAAAACTGTTTTTT.

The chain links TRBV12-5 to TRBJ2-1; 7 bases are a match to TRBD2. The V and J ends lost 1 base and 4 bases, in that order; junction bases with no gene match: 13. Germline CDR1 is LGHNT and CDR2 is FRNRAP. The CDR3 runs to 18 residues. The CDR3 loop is CASGLGERDVRGYNEQFF. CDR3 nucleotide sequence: TGTGCTAGTGGTTTGGGCGAGCGGGACGTTCGAGGATACAATGAGCAGTTCTTC. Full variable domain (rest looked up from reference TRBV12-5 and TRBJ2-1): DARVTQTPRHKVTEMGQEVTMRCQPILGHNTVFWYRQTMMQGLELLAYFRNRAPLDDSGMPKDRFSAEMPDATLATLKIQPSEPRDSAVYFCASGLGERDVRGYNEQFFGPGTRLTVL.

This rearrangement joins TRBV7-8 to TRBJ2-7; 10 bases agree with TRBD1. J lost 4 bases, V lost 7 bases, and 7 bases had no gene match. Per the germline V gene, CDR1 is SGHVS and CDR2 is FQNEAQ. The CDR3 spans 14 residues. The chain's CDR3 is CASTGDRGIYEQYF. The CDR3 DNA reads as TGTGCCAGCACCGGGGACAGGGGAATATACGAGCAGTACTTC.

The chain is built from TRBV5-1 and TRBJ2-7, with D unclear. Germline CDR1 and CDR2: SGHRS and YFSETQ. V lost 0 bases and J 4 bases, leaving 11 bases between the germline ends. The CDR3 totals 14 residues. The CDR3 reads CASSLASKTYEQYF. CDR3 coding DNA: TGCGCCAGCAGCTTGGCCTCGAAGACTTACGAGCAGTACTTC. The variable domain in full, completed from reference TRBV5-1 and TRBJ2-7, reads KAGVTQTPRYLIKTRGQQVTLSCSPISGHRSVSWYQQTPGQGLQFLFEYFSETQRNKGNFPGRFSGRQFSNSRSEMNVSTLELGDSALYLCASSLASKTYEQYFGPGTRLTVT.

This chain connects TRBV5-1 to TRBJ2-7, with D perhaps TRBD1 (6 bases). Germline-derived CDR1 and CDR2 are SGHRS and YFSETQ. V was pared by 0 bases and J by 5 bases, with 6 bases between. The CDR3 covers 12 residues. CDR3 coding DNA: TGCGCCAGCAGCTTGGGGACAGACGAGCAGTACTTC. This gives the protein CASSLGTDEQYF.

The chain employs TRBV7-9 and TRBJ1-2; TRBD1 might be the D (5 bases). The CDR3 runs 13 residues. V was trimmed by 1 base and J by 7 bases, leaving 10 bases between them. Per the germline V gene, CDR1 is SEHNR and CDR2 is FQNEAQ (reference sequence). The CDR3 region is CASSLVEGFGYTF. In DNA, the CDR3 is TGTGCCAGCAGCTTAGTGGAGGGGTTTGGCTACACCTTC. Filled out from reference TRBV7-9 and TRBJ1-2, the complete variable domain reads DTGVSQNPRHKITKRGQNVTFRCDPISEHNRLYWYRQTLGQGPEFLTYFQNEAQLEKSRLLSDRFSAERPKGSFSTLEIQRTEQGDSAMYLCASSLVEGFGYTFGSGTRLTVV.